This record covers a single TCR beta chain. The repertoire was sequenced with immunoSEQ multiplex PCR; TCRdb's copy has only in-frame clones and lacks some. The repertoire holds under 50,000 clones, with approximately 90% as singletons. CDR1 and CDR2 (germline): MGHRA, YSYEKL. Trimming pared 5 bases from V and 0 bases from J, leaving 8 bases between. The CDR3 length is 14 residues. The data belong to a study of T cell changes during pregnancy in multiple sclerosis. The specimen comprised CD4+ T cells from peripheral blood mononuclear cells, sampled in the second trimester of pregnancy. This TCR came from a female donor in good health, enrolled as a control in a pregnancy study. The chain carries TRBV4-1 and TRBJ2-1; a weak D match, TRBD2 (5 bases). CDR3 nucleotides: TGCGCCAGCAGCACCCGGGACTCCTACAATGAGCAGTTCTTC. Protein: CASSTRDSYNEQFF.